This T cell receptor (beta chain) appears in the sequencing data of a study of identical twins. TCRdb fed the 5' RACE reads into MiXCR, producing one record per CDR3 protein. The sample holds roughly 250,000 distinct CDR3 sequences, roughly 13% seen once. This CDR3 comprises 17 residues. Germline V gene data show CDR1 as DFQATT and CDR2 as SNEGSKA (reference sequence). The ends lost 2 bases at V and 6 bases at J; junction bases unmatched: 10. The V gene is TRBV20-1, the J gene TRBJ2-1; TRBD2 matches at 13 bases. The receptor's source is a woman aged 18-35 years in good health. Sequencing was performed on memory (CD45RO+) T cells sorted from blood. The chain's CDR3 is CSARKTSGGASFNEQFF. The DNA for the CDR3 is TGCAGTGCTAGAAAAACTAGCGGGGGGGCCTCTTTCAATGAGCAGTTCTTC.